This T cell receptor beta chain derives from a study of cytomegalovirus exposure and HLA in healthy donors. Study observations and caveats: Associated with cytomegalovirus, according to the listing, were 164 TCR beta chains.

On this clone itself: The antigen remains unidentified.

Between the trimmed V and J ends, which lost 5 bases and 4 bases, there was a span of 18 bases. The V gene's germline CDR1 is MNHNY and CDR2 SVGAGI (reference sequence). CDR3 length equals 15 residues. The data were produced by immunoSEQ multiplex PCR, yet TCRdb's version contains in-frame clones alone and is incomplete. The table records 200,000 to 300,000 clones, 80% to 90% of them present only once. The receptor was derived from a man younger than 35 in good health and CMV-seronegative. This sequence joins TRBV6-6 and TRBJ2-7; possibly TRBD2 for D (5 bases). What was sequenced was PBMCs. DNA for the CDR3: TGTGCCAGCAGTCCCCGGGATTCCATTTCTTACGAGCAGTACTTC. Its protein product is CASSPRDSISYEQYF.